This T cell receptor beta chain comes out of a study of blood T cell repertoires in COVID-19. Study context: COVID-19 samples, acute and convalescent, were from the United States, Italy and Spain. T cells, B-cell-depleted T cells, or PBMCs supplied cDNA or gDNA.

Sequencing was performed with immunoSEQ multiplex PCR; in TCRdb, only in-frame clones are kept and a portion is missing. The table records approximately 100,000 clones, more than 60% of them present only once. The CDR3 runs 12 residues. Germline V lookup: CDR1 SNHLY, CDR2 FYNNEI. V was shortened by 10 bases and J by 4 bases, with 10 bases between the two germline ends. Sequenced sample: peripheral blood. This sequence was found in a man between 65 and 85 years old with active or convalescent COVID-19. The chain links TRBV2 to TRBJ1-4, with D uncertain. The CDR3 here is CATTRGNEKLFF. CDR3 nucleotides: TGTGCCACGACGCGGGGTAATGAAAAACTGTTTTTT.